Below are 5 T cell receptor beta chains sequenced from a single sample in a study of control samples from healthy donors and cancer patients. The data were produced by immunoSEQ multiplex PCR, yet TCRdb's version contains in-frame clones alone and is incomplete. The table has some 87,000 clones, more than 65% seen once; the top ten hold 11%. The sample was PBMCs. Receptors were obtained from a man in his 60s with head and neck cancer.

J is TRBJ2-7 and V is TRBV2, with D unresolved. The CDR3 totals 15 residues. Trimming removed 1 base from V and 2 bases from J, with 12 bases in between. Per germline, CDR1 SNHLY and CDR2 FYNNEI. The CDR3 DNA sequence: TGTGCCAGCAGTGAAGTCCTGCAGCTTGCCTACGAGCAGTACTTC. Protein sequence: CASSEVLQLAYEQYF.

This clone occurred a few times. This chain connects TRBV4-2 to TRBJ2-1; 8 bases agree with TRBD1. V lost 2 bases to trimming and J lost 0 bases; unmatched junction nucleotides: 3. CDR1 and CDR2 from the germline V gene are LGHNA and YNFKEQ. This CDR3 has 16 amino acids. This CDR3 is CASSQTGQGSYNEQFF. CDR3 sequence (DNA): TGTGCCAGCAGCCAAACAGGACAGGGCTCCTACAATGAGCAGTTCTTC.

In this sample, this clone turned up a few times. The chain links TRBV5-6 to TRBJ2-6; unclear D gene. V was cut by 4 bases and J by 0 bases, with 8 bases left in between. CDR3 length equals 15 residues. Germline CDR1 SGHDT, CDR2 YYEEEE. The CDR3 DNA sequence: TGTGCCAGCAGCCGCTATACCTCTGGGGCCAACGTCCTGACTTTC. Its translation: CASSRYTSGANVLTF.

The chain links TRBV5-4 to TRBJ2-5; TRBD1 or TRBD2 may be the D gene (6 bases each). Germline V gives CDR1 SGHNT, CDR2 YYREEE (reference sequence). This CDR3 has 13 residues. V shed 3 bases and J shed 5 bases, with 11 bases lying between them. The CDR3: CASSSEGGETQYF. The CDR3 DNA follows: TGTGCCAGCAGCTCCGAAGGGGGGGAGACCCAGTACTTC.

This chain links TRBV3-1 (or the pseudogene TRBV3-2) with TRBJ2-7; 7 positions agree with TRBD1. CDR3 length equals 13 residues. V dropped 4 bases and J dropped 5; count of bases not matched to a gene: 5. Germline V gives CDR1 LGHDT, CDR2 YNNKEL (reference sequence). This chain's CDR3 is CASSPDRVHEQYF. CDR3 sequence (DNA): TGTGCCAGCAGCCCAGACAGGGTCCACGAGCAGTACTTC.